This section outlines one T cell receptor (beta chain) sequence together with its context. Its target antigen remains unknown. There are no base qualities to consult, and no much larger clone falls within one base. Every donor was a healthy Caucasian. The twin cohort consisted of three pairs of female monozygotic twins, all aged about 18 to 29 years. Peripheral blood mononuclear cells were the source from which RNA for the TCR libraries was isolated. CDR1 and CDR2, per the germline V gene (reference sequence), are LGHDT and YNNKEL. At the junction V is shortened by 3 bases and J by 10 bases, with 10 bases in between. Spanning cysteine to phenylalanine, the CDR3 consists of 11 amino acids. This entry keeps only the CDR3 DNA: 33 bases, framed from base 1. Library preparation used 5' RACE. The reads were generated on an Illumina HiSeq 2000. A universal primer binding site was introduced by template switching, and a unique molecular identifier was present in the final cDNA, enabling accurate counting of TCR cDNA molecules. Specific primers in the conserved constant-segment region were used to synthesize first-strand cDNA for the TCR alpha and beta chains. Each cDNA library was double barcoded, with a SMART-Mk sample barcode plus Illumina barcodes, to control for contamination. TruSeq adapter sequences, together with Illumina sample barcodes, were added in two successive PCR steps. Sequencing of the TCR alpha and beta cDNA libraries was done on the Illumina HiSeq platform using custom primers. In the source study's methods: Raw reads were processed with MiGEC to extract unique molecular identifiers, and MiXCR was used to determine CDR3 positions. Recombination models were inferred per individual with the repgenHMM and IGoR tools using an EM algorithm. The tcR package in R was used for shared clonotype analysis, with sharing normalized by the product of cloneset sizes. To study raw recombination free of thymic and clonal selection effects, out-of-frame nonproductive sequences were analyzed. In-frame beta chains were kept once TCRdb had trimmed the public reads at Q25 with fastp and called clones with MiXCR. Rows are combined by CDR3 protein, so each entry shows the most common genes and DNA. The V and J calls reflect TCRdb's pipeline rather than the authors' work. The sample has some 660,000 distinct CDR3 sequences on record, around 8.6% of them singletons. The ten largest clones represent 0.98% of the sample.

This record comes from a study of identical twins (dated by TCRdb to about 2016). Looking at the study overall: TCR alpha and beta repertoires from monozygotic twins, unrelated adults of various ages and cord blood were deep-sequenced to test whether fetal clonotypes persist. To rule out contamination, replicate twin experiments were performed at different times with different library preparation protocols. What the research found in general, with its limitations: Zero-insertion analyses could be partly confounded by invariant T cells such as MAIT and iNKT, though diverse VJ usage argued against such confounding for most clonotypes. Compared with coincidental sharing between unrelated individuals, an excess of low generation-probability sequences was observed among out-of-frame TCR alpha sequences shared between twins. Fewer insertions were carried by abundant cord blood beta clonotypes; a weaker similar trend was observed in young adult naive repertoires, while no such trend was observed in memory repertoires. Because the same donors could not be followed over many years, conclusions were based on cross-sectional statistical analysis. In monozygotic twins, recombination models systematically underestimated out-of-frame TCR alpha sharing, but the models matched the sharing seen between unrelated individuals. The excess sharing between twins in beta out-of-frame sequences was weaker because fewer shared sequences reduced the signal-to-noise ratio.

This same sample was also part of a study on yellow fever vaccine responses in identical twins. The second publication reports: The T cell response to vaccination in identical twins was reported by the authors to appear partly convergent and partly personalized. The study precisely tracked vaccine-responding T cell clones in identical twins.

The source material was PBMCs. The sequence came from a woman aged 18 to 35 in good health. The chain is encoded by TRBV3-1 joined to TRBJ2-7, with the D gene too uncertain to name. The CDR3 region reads CASSHGSDQYF. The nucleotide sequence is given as TGTGCCAGCAGCCATGGAAGCGATCAGTACTTC.